These T cell receptor beta chains were read from a single sample in a study of blood T cells in healthy people across ages. TCRdb passed the 5' RACE reads through MiXCR, listing each CDR3 protein once. The repertoire includes roughly 720,000 distinct CDR3 sequences, about 48% of them detected once, and about 42% sits in the top ten. The specimen sequenced was blood. The origin of the receptors is an elderly man in good health. The CDR3 runs from the conserved cysteine through the conserved F or W. A D gene is named only where the DNA matches it firmly. Size is omitted from some rows. Given values are once, few, many or a class for expanded clones.

TRBJ2-5 | NA | NA | TRBV5-1 | 15 | TGCGCCAGCAGCTTGAGTCCGACATCGCAAGAGACCCAGTACTTC | CASSLSPTSQETQYF
TRBJ2-5 | NA | NA | TRBV20-1 | 16 | TGCAGTGCTAAAAGAGAGGGGCAGAGCCTCCGGGTGACCCAGTACTTC | CSAKREGQSLRVTQYF
TRBJ2-7 | NA | TRBD2 | TRBV20-1 | 16 | TGCAGTGCTAGAGATGTCGGGACTAGCGGGAGTGGGGTGCAGTACTTC | CSARDVGTSGSGVQYF
TRBJ2-1 | NA | TRBD1 | TRBV6-5 | 16 | TGTGCCAGCAGTTGCGAGGCCGGGACAGGGAAGAATGAGCAGTTCTTC | CASSCEAGTGKNEQFF
TRBJ2-3 | few | TRBD1 | TRBV9 | 18 | TGTGCCAGCAGCGGACTCTTGACAGGGGGCGCTTCCCCAGATACGCAGTATTTT | CASSGLLTGGASPDTQYF
TRBJ2-5 | NA | NA | TRBV5-1 | 14 | TGCGCCAGCAACCAACGTGGGGGTTCGGAGACCCAGTACTTC | CASNQRGGSETQYF
TRBJ2-5 | few | TRBD1 | TRBV12-3/TRBV12-4 | 14 | TGTGCCAGCAGTTTAGACAGGGGGCTGGAGACCCAGTACTTC | CASSLDRGLETQYF
TRBJ2-7 | NA | TRBD1 | TRBV5-1 | 14 | TGCGCCAGCAGCTTAGGACAGGTTTCCCACGAGCAGTACTTC | CASSLGQVSHEQYF
TRBJ2-3 | NA | NA | TRBV15 | 14 | TGTGCCACCAGCAGACAGGGCCACACAGATACGCAGTATTTT | CATSRQGHTDTQYF
TRBJ2-5 | NA | TRBD1 | TRBV4-2 | 17 | TGTGCCAGCAGCCAAGGAAGGGACAGGGGTCCTTACAATGAGCAGTACTTC | CASSQGRDRGPYNEQYF
TRBJ2-6 | few | NA | TRBV3-1 | 16 | TGTGCCAGCAGCCAGGATAGTAGCTCTGGGGCCAACGTCCTGACTTTC | CASSQDSSSGANVLTF
TRBJ1-2 | few | TRBD1 | TRBV11-2 | 15 | TGTGCCAGCAGCTTAGAGATAGGGGGCGCAGGAGGCTACACCTTC | CASSLEIGGAGGYTF
TRBJ2-1 | few | NA | TRBV7-9 | 17 | TGTGCCAGCAGCCTAAACGTGTGGATCGGCACGTCGAATGAGCAGTTCTTC | CASSLNVWIGTSNEQFF
TRBJ2-1 | NA | TRBD2 | TRBV7-9 | 15 | TGTGCCAGCAGGGTCGGGACTAGCGGGAGTAATGAGCAGTTCTTC | CASRVGTSGSNEQFF
TRBJ2-7 | NA | TRBD2 | TRBV3-1 | 15 | TGTGCCAGCAGCCAACCTAGCGGGAGTCAGGACGAGCAGTACTTC | CASSQPSGSQDEQYF
TRBJ1-6 | NA | TRBD1 | TRBV3-1 | 17 | TGTGCCAGCAGCCGGGGGACAGGGGTCGGGGATAATTCACCCCTCCACTTT | CASSRGTGVGDNSPLHF
TRBJ2-5 | NA | TRBD2 | TRBV12-3/TRBV12-4 | 20 | TGTGCCAGCAGTTTAGCGCCCCTGTTGGGACTAGCGGGTTACCAAGAGACCCAGTACTTC | CASSLAPLLGLAGYQETQYF
TRBJ2-1 | once | TRBD2 | TRBV27 | 16 | TGTGCCAGCAGTCCTCTAAGCGGGAGGGTCTACAATGAGCAGTTCTTC | CASSPLSGRVYNEQFF
TRBJ2-3 | NA | TRBD2 | TRBV6-5 | 16 | TGTGCCAGCAGTTACTCACTAGCGGGAGCCACAGATACGCAGTATTTT | CASSYSLAGATDTQYF
TRBJ2-1 | once | TRBD2 | TRBV20-1 | 18 | TGCAGTGCAATGGGACACCCGGGACTAGCGGGCGCCTACAATGAGCAGTTCTTC | CSAMGHPGLAGAYNEQFF